Listed below are T cell receptor beta chains from one sample, sequenced in a study of shared clonotypes between healthy human individuals. Produced via immunoSEQ multiplex PCR; TCRdb's table is partial and in-frame only. The sample carries some 790,000 clones, approximately 77% recorded once. Sequences were obtained from memory CD4+ T cells sorted from blood. The receptors were gathered from a woman in her 30s in good health. The CDR3 runs from the conserved cysteine through the conserved F or W. Fields, in order: J gene, clone size, V gene, CDR3 length, CDR3 protein. The size of a clone is reported for some rows only, either as once, few or many, or as a class for expanded clones.

>TRBJ2-2|NA|TRBV11-2|15
CASSLAGLLTGELFF
>TRBJ2-6|once|TRBV18|17
CASSPMGQGAGANVLTF
>TRBJ1-4|NA|TRBV28|14
CASTVSGGSEKLFF
>TRBJ2-1|NA|TRBV7-7|14
CASSLEGLYNEQFF
>TRBJ2-5|NA|TRBV7-2|14
CASNLDWNQETQYF
>TRBJ2-1|NA|TRBV29-1|16
CSVAPALGPGYNEQFF
>TRBJ1-5|NA|TRBV10-1|11
CASSTNQPQHF
>TRBJ2-3|NA|TRBV5-1|15
CASSFGRGATDTQYF
>TRBJ2-3|once|TRBV27|15
CASSLGTGTVGTQYF
>TRBJ2-3|NA|TRBV7-9|15
CASSLAGPMADTQYF
>TRBJ2-5|NA|TRBV5-4|16
CASSLGARGAGETQYF
>TRBJ1-5|NA|TRBV7-9|13
CASSPVENQPQHF
>TRBJ2-7|NA|TRBV29-1|15
CSADSTGLGNYEQYF
>TRBJ2-7|NA|TRBV18|15
CASSPEKLGFYEQYF
>TRBJ2-5|many|TRBV28|13
CASSFAGDGTQYF
>TRBJ2-1|NA|TRBV11-3|15
CASSFRREGSGEQFF
>TRBJ2-7|NA|TRBV29-1|14
CSVEHSGQGYEQYF
>TRBJ2-5|NA|TRBV2|16
CASSEEETSPPETQYF
>TRBJ1-1|NA|TRBV5-4|15
CASSLGQLMNTEAFF
>TRBJ2-7|NA|TRBV10-3|13
CAISEPASAEQYF
>TRBJ2-7|NA|TRBV19|16
CASSSLITGGSYEQYF
>TRBJ1-5|NA|TRBV5-8|14
CASSLGTGNQPQHF
>TRBJ2-7|NA|TRBV19|13
CASLQGASYEQYF
>TRBJ1-5|many|TRBV15|12
CATRSYNQPQHF
>TRBJ2-3|many|TRBV19|16
CASSTRTALGFETQYF
>TRBJ2-7|NA|TRBV28|13
CASSGAGSNEQYF
>TRBJ2-7|NA|TRBV6-1|16
CASSEGWTGTFTQQYF
>TRBJ2-6|few|TRBV19|17
CASSLSTAYSGANVLTF
>TRBJ2-2|NA|TRBV11-3|16
CASSLEGSKNTGELFF
>TRBJ2-7|once|TRBV5-6|13
CASSLQYSYEQYF
>TRBJ1-1|NA|TRBV25-1|15
CASRSGTGANTEAFF
>TRBJ2-1|few|TRBV19|17
CATTPRGTANGRNEQFF
>TRBJ2-1|NA|TRBV6-1|15
CASKGQGGLYNEQFF
>TRBJ2-5|NA|TRBV5-4|16
CASSTTFVAAQETQYF
>TRBJ1-1|NA|TRBV29-1|19
CSVIDDRGLIGGMNTEAFF
>TRBJ2-3|NA|TRBV5-6|13
CASSLFGADTQYF
>TRBJ2-1|few|TRBV27|15
CASGQTGQGAGEQFF
>TRBJ1-1|NA|TRBV18|12
CASSSGDREAFF
>TRBJ1-2|many|TRBV21-1|13
CASSDRGHVGYTF
>TRBJ2-7|NA|TRBV11-2|15
CASSLQGSPTYEQYF
>TRBJ2-7|NA|TRBV7-2|16
CASSLVAGTSGYEQYF
>TRBJ2-3|NA|TRBV28|13
CASSLFQAATQYF
>TRBJ1-1|NA|TRBV5-1|18
CASSLSQLGQGDFTEAFF
>TRBJ2-2|NA|TRBV19|15
CASSRGQGGGGELFF
>TRBJ1-2|NA|TRBV5-8|14
CASSPWTANYGYTF
>TRBJ1-2|NA|TRBV7-2|15
CASSLTGISWYGYTF